This T cell receptor beta chain was identified during a study of shared clonotypes between healthy human individuals. V was cut by 6 bases and J by 3 bases, with 8 bases left in between. Germline CDR1 reads MNHEY; CDR2 reads SVGAGI. The CDR3 runs 12 residues. This clone was seen a few times. Each PCR replicate from the sorted subsets contained about 200 ng DNA, which is tens of thousands of T cell genomes. Sequenced by immunoSEQ multiplex PCR; TCRdb stores in-frame clones only, minus some. Of 1 million to 1.2 million clones in the sample, 60% to 85% were seen once. Source material: memory CD4+ T cells from PBMCs. Noted subset: CD45RA-negative fraction. The chain couples TRBV6-5 to TRBJ1-1, with D tentatively TRBD1 (5 bases). This TCR was recovered from a man aged 18 to 29 in good health. Some clones in this sample may be carry-over from other donors' samples. CDR3 coding DNA: TGTGCCAGCAGCCAGGGCTACACTGAAGCTTTCTTT. This encodes CASSQGYTEAFF.